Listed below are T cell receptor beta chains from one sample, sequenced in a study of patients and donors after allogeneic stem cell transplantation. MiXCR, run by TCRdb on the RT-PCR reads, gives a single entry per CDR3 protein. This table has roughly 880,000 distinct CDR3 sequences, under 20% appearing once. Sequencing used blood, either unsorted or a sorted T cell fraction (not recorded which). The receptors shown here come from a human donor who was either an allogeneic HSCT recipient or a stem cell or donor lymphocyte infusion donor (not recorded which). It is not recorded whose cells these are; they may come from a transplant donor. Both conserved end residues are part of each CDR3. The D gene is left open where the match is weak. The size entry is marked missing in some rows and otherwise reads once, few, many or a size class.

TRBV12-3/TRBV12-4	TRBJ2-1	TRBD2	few	CASSPGTSGRGHGEQFF	TGTGCCAGCAGCCCCGGGACTAGCGGGCGGGGACATGGGGAGCAGTTCTTC
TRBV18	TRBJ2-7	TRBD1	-	CASSPGQGTPYEQYF	TGTGCCAGCTCCCCGGGACAGGGAACCCCCTACGAGCAGTACTTC
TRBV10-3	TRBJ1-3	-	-	CAISGEMSSGNTIYF	TGTGCCATCAGTGGGGAGATGAGCTCTGGAAACACCATATATTTT
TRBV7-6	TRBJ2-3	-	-	CASSPGVWDTQYF	TGTGCCAGCAGCCCCGGTGTGTGGGATACGCAGTATTTT
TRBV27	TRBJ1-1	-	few	CASSLSSPRGHEAFF	TGTGCCAGCAGTTTATCGAGCCCCCGGGGGCATGAAGCTTTCTTT
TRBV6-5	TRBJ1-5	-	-	CASSYSSWQPQHF	TGTGCCAGCAGTTACTCCTCTTGGCAGCCCCAGCATTTT
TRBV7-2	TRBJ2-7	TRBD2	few	CASIPGGTTPYEQYF	TGTGCCAGCATCCCGGGAGGGACCACTCCCTACGAGCAGTACTTC
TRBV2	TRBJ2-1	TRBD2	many	CASNIGLAGNEQFF	TGTGCCAGCAATATAGGACTAGCGGGAAATGAGCAGTTCTTC
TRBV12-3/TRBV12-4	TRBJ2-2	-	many	CASSLLELGGELFF	TGTGCCAGCAGTTTACTGGAACTTGGCGGGGAGCTGTTTTTT
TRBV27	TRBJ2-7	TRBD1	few	CASRISTSGDSPYEQYF	TGTGCCAGCAGAATTTCAACCTCCGGGGACAGCCCCTACGAGCAGTACTTC
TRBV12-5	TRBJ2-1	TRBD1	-	CASGQDRDEEQFF	TGTGCTAGTGGTCAAGACAGGGATGAGGAGCAGTTCTTC
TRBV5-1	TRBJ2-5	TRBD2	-	CASSFGTSGSKETQYF	TGCGCCAGCAGCTTTGGGACTAGCGGGAGCAAAGAGACCCAGTACTTC
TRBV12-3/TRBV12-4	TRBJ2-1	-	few	CASTMERGQQFF	TGTGCCAGCACCATGGAGAGGGGACAGCAGTTCTTC
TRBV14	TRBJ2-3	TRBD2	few	CASSQIAGGPSDTQYF	TGTGCCAGCAGCCAAATAGCGGGAGGGCCGTCAGATACGCAGTATTTT
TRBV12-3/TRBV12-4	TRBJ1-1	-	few	CASTSLNGVTAFF	TGTGCCAGCACCTCTTTAAATGGGGTGACGGCTTTCTTT
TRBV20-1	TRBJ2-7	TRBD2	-	CSAPRASGPGYEQYF	TGCAGTGCTCCGAGAGCTAGCGGGCCAGGCTACGAGCAGTACTTC
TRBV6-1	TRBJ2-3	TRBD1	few	CASRRGQTTDTQYF	TGTGCCAGCAGGAGGGGACAGACCACAGATACGCAGTATTTT
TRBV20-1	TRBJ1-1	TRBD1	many	CSATGGTEAFF	TGCAGTGCTACAGGGGGCACTGAAGCTTTCTTT
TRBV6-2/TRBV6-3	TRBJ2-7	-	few	CASRRGERGNSYEQYF	TGTGCCAGCAGAAGGGGGGAGCGGGGCAACTCCTACGAGCAGTACTTC
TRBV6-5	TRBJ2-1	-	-	CASSYYQASYNEQFF	TGTGCCAGCAGTTACTACCAGGCCTCCTACAATGAGCAGTTCTTC
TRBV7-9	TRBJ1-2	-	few	CASSLSPKNRRGGYTF	TGTGCCAGCAGCTTAAGTCCGAAAAACCGACGTGGTGGCTACACCTTC
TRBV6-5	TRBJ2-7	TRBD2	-	CASSYSTSGVPYEQYF	TGTGCCAGCAGTTACTCGACTAGCGGGGTACCCTACGAGCAGTACTTC
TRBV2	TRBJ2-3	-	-	CASSENGPSTDTQYF	TGTGCCAGCAGTGAGAACGGCCCGAGCACAGATACGCAGTATTTT
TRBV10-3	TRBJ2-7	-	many	CAISPRGYEQYF	TGTGCCATCAGTCCGAGGGGGTACGAGCAGTACTTC
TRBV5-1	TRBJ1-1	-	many	CASSLVKNTEAFF	TGTGCCAGCAGCTTAGTCAAGAACACTGAAGCTTTCTTT